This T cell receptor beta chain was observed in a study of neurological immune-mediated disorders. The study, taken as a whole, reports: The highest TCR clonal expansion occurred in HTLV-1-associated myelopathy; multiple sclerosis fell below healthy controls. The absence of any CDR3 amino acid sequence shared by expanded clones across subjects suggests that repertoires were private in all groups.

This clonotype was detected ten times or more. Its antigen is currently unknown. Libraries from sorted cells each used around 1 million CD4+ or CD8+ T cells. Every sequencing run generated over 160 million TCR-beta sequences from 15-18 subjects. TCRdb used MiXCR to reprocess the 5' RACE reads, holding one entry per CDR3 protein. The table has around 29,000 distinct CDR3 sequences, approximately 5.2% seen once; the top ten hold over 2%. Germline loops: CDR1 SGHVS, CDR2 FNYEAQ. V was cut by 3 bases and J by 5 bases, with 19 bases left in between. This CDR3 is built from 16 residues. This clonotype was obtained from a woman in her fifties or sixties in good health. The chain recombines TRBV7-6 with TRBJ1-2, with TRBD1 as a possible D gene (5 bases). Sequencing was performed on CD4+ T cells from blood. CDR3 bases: TGTGCCAGCAGCTTGGGGACTCCCGGTTCGGGATATGGCTACACCTTC. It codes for CASSLGTPGSGYGYTF.